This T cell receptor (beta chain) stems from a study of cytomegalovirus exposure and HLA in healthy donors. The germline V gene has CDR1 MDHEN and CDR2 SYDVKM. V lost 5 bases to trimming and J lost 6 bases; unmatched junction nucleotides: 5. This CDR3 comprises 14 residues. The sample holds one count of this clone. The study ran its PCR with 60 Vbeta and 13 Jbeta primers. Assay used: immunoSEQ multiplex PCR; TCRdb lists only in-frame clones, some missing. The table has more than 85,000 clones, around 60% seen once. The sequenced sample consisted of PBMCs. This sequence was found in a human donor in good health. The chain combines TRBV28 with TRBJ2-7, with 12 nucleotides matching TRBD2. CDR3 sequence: CASSLGLAGSEQYF. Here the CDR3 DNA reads TGTGCCAGCAGTCTTGGACTAGCGGGATCCGAGCAGTACTTC.